This T cell receptor (beta chain) was documented in a study of control samples from healthy donors and cancer patients. The germline V gene has CDR1 MGHRA and CDR2 YSYEKL. V was clipped by 0 bases and J by 7 bases, with 13 bases between them. The CDR3 has 15 residues. Sequenced by immunoSEQ multiplex PCR; TCRdb stores in-frame clones only, minus some. The sample lists 50,000 to 55,000 clones; roughly nine tenths were seen once. Sequences were obtained from PBMCs. The receptor was derived from a man between 40 and 49 years old with colorectal cancer. This chain uses TRBV4-1 with TRBJ1-5; D remains unclear. The CDR3 DNA reads TGCGCCAGCAGCCAAGAATGGGTTGCGGGGCAGCCCCAGCATTTT. It codes for CASSQEWVAGQPQHF.